This TCR beta chain appears in the sequencing data of a study of T cell changes during pregnancy in multiple sclerosis. Clones were sequenced by immunoSEQ multiplex PCR, and TCRdb holds only the in-frame ones, with some missing. In the table there are almost 95,000 clones, 80% to 95% of which are singletons. This clone has a handful of counts. The CDR3 loop spans 13 amino acids. Per the germline V gene, CDR1 is MNHNS and CDR2 is SASEGT. Trimming left V 6 bases short and J 9 bases short, with 15 bases between. Sequenced material: peripheral blood, taken in the first trimester of pregnancy. The receptor comes from a female donor with multiple sclerosis, enrolled in a pregnancy study. The chain combines TRBV6-1 with TRBJ2-1; no firm D call. The CDR3 region is CASSLEEFAEQFF. DNA of the CDR3: TGTGCCAGCAGCCTCGAAGAGTTCGCTGAGCAGTTCTTC.